These T cell receptor beta chains were read from a single sample in a study of blood T cell repertoires in COVID-19. Generated by immunoSEQ multiplex PCR, the TCRdb table keeps only in-frame clones and is missing some. The sample comprises a few hundred thousand clones, roughly 90% of which are singletons, and about 0.65% rests with the top ten. The sample consisted of peripheral blood. Receptors were obtained from a human donor in a cohort sampled during active COVID-19. Each CDR3 is given with its conserved first and last residue. A D gene is named only where the DNA matches it firmly. Clone size is stated in some rows and not others, as once, few, many or a class when expanded.

len	d_gene	v_gene	j_gene	abundance	CDR3nt	CDR3aa
14	.	TRBV4-3	TRBJ1-1	.	TGCGCCAGCAGCCAAGTTAGGGGAAACACTGAAGCTTTCTTT	CASSQVRGNTEAFF
13	TRBD1	TRBV6-5	TRBJ1-1	.	TGTGCCAGCAGCTTACAGGGGGGCGCTGAAGCTTTCTTT	CASSLQGGAEAFF
15	TRBD2	TRBV27	TRBJ2-7	.	TGTGCCAGCAGTTCCCCGCGGGGGGCGCGGGACGAGCAGTACTTC	CASSSPRGARDEQYF
15	TRBD1	TRBV5-5	TRBJ1-5	.	TGTGCCAGCAGCCTCTCCGGGACAGGGGCTCAGCCCCAGCATTTT	CASSLSGTGAQPQHF
12	.	TRBV6-6	TRBJ2-7	.	TGTGCCAGCAGGGGAAACAGGGACGAGCAGTACTTC	CASRGNRDEQYF
18	TRBD2	TRBV7-9	TRBJ2-5	.	TGTGCCAGCAGCTTGACCCTAACTGACAGCCCGGGAGGGGAGACCCAGTACTTC	CASSLTLTDSPGGETQYF
16	.	TRBV4-3	TRBJ2-1	few	TGCGCCAGCAGCCAAGATTGGAGGGGGCTATACAATGAGCAGTTCTTC	CASSQDWRGLYNEQFF
14	TRBD1	TRBV19	TRBJ1-5	.	TGTGCCAGTAGTGACGGGACAGGGGCTCAGCCCCAGCATTTT	CASSDGTGAQPQHF
10	.	TRBV30	TRBJ2-7	few	TGTGCAGGGGGGGAGAACGAGCAGTACTTC	CAGGENEQYF
15	TRBD1	TRBV6-5	TRBJ1-3	few	TGTGCCAGCAGCCAGGGACAGTTCTCTGGAAACACCATATATTTT	CASSQGQFSGNTIYF
18	TRBD2	TRBV7-3	TRBJ2-7	.	TGTGCCAGCAGCTTAAGGGCTAGCGGGAGGGGAAGCTCCTACGAGCAGTACTTC	CASSLRASGRGSSYEQYF
15	.	TRBV7-9	TRBJ1-3	.	TGTGCCAGCAGCTACGGTTGGCTGGAGGGAAACACCATATATTTT	CASSYGWLEGNTIYF
17	TRBD1	TRBV11-2	TRBJ1-2	.	TGTGCCAGCAGCTTAGGATCCCCACGGACAGGAGCTTATGGCTACACCTTC	CASSLGSPRTGAYGYTF
14	.	TRBV10-3	TRBJ1-2	.	TGTGCCATCAGTGAAGACAGTCCCAACTATGGCTACACCTTC	CAISEDSPNYGYTF
16	.	TRBV19	TRBJ2-3	.	TGTGCCAGTAGTATCACGGTCGAGCGTGGCCCAGATACGCAGTATTTT	CASSITVERGPDTQYF
15	TRBD2	TRBV6-2/TRBV6-3	TRBJ2-7	.	TGTGCCAGCAGTTACGGGCGGGAGTTCGGGTACGAGCAGTACTTC	CASSYGREFGYEQYF
13	.	TRBV7-8	TRBJ2-7	.	TGTGCCAGCAGCCCACGACATGACTACGAGCAGTACTTC	CASSPRHDYEQYF
14	.	TRBV29-1	TRBJ2-1	many	TGCAGCGTTCAGAATCCTCGGCGGTACAATGAGCAGTTCTTC	CSVQNPRRYNEQFF
14	.	TRBV9	TRBJ2-7	.	TGTGCCAGCAGCGTCATGGACAGATCCTACGAGCAGTACTTC	CASSVMDRSYEQYF
15	.	TRBV3-1/TRBV3-2	TRBJ2-3	.	TGTGCCAGCAGCCAAGGGACAGCTAGCACAGATACGCAGTATTTT	CASSQGTASTDTQYF
18	TRBD1	TRBV28	TRBJ1-2	.	TGTGCCAGCAGTACTCCGGGACAGTGGGGTCCGAAAGGCTATGGCTACACCTTC	CASSTPGQWGPKGYGYTF
15	TRBD1	TRBV3-1/TRBV3-2	TRBJ1-1	.	TGTGCCAGCAGCCAACCCGGGACAGGGAGCACTGAAGCTTTCTTT	CASSQPGTGSTEAFF
14	TRBD1	TRBV5-1	TRBJ1-1	.	TGCGCCAGCAGCTTCGGGACAGGAGGGACTGAAGCTTTCTTT	CASSFGTGGTEAFF
17	.	TRBV6-2/TRBV6-3	TRBJ2-3	.	TGTGCCAGCAGTTTCCTTGGTAGTTTTTCCTCCACAGATACGCAGTATTTT	CASSFLGSFSSTDTQYF
16	.	TRBV6-2/TRBV6-3	TRBJ1-1	.	TGTGCCAGCAGTTTCGTTTTACGGGGAATTTACACTGAAGCTTTCTTT	CASSFVLRGIYTEAFF
13	.	TRBV27	TRBJ2-7	.	TGTGCCAGCAGTTTGGGAGTCTTGTACGAGCAGTACTTC	CASSLGVLYEQYF
14	TRBD1	TRBV6-5	TRBJ1-2	once	TGTGCCAGCAGTTACGATGGGACAGTCTATGGCTACACCTTC	CASSYDGTVYGYTF
14	TRBD1	TRBV11-2	TRBJ1-1	.	TGTGCCAGCAGCCCAGGGGCAGGGGGCACTGAAGCTTTCTTT	CASSPGAGGTEAFF
13	TRBD2	TRBV19	TRBJ2-7	once	TGTGCCAGTCAGCGGGGGTACTCCTACGAGCAGTACTTC	CASQRGYSYEQYF
15	TRBD2	TRBV7-2	TRBJ2-5	once	TGTGCCAGCAGCTTAGATCGGGGGGTACAAGAGACCCAGTACTTC	CASSLDRGVQETQYF
16	TRBD2	TRBV15	TRBJ2-7	.	TGTGCCACCAGCAGAGATCGGGGACTAGCGGGGGTTGAGCAGTACTTC	CATSRDRGLAGVEQYF
15	TRBD1	TRBV5-4	TRBJ2-4	.	TGTGCCAGCAGCCCCTCGACAGGGTCCGAAAACATTCAGTACTTC	CASSPSTGSENIQYF
18	.	TRBV5-1	TRBJ1-1	once	TGCGCCAGCAGTTCAAAACACAGACAGCACCCGGGGAACACTGAAGCTTTCTTT	CASSSKHRQHPGNTEAFF
13	.	TRBV29-1	TRBJ1-1	.	TGCAGCGAGGGTGATGCGGTGGGCACTGAAGCTTTCTTT	CSEGDAVGTEAFF
13	TRBD1	TRBV12-3/TRBV12-4	TRBJ2-7	.	TGTGCCAGCAGCGGGACAGGGAACTACGAGCAGTACTTC	CASSGTGNYEQYF
16	.	TRBV7-2	TRBJ2-5	.	TGTGCCAGCAGCTCCCCCCGGCAGGCCGCACAAGAGACCCAGTACTTC	CASSSPRQAAQETQYF
22	.	TRBV14	TRBJ2-6	once	TGTGCCAGCAGCCAAACAGAGCGGGTTTACGGTATCATATCGGCTGGGGCCAACGTCCTGACTTTC	CASSQTERVYGIISAGANVLTF
17	.	TRBV18	TRBJ1-2	.	TGTGCCAGCTCACCACCGGGCAGGCACCCTCCTAACTATGGCTACACCTTC	CASSPPGRHPPNYGYTF
16	.	TRBV5-1	TRBJ2-1	.	TGCGCCAGCAGCTTGGAACGGACAAGGGGTTACAATGAGCGGTTCTTC	CASSLERTRGYNERFF
12	.	TRBV7-9	TRBJ2-7	.	TGTGCCAGCAGCCCCAGGGTCTACGAGCAGTACTTC	CASSPRVYEQYF
14	.	TRBV7-9	TRBJ2-5	once	TGTGCCAGCAGCCAAGGGAGAGTCCAAGAGACCCAGTACTTC	CASSQGRVQETQYF
12	.	TRBV3-1/TRBV3-2	TRBJ2-1	few	TGTGCCAGCAGCCAAGCCGGGTATGAGCAGTTCTTC	CASSQAGYEQFF
14	TRBD1	TRBV9	TRBJ1-2	.	TGTGCCAGCAGCGTAGGACAGGGAGGCCATGGCTACACCTTC	CASSVGQGGHGYTF
18	TRBD2	TRBV5-1	TRBJ2-7	.	TGCGCCAGCAGCTTGGGAAGCGGGGGGGCTAGCCCGGGGCACGAGCAGTACTTC	CASSLGSGGASPGHEQYF
12	.	TRBV3-1/TRBV3-2	TRBJ2-7	.	TGTGCCAGCAGCCAAGTCTCGTACGAGCAGTACTTC	CASSQVSYEQYF